The sequence of this T cell receptor (beta chain) was determined in a study of PD-1 blockade in classical Hodgkin lymphoma. Profiled with immunoSEQ multiplex PCR; TCRdb holds only in-frame clones, not every one. The sample has roughly 55,000 clones, roughly 80% seen once. V gave up 8 bases and J gave up 6 bases, with 13 bases separating them. This CDR3 region has 11 residues. Germline CDR1 reads GTSNPN; CDR2 reads SVGIG (reference sequence). All trial patients relapsed after autologous stem cell transplantation. Sequences were derived from peripheral blood mononuclear cells (PBMCs), sampled at baseline. The clonotype was recovered from a human donor with classical Hodgkin lymphoma. J is TRBJ1-2 and V is TRBV30; D is ambiguous. CDR3 in DNA: TGTGCCCAACCCCGGGAGGATGGCTACACCTTC. It specifies CAQPREDGYTF.